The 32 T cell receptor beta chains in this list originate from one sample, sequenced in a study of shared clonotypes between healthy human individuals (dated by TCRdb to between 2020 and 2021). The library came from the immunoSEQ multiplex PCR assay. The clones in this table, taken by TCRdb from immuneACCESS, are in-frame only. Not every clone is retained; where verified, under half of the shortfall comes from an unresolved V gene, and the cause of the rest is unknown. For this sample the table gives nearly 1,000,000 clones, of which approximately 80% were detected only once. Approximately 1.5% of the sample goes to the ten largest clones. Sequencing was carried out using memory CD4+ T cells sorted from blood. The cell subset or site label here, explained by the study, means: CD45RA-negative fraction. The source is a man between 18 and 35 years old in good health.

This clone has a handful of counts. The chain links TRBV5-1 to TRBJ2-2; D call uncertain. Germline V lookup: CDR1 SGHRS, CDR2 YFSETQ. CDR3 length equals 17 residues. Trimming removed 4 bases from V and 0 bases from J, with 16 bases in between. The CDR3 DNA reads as TGCGCCAGCAGCCCGTCCACCATCAGAACGAACACCGGGGAGCTGTTTTTT. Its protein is CASSPSTIRTNTGELFF. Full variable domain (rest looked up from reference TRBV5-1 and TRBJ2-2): KAGVTQTPRYLIKTRGQQVTLSCSPISGHRSVSWYQQTPGQGLQFLFEYFSETQRNKGNFPGRFSGRQFSNSRSEMNVSTLELGDSALYLCASSPSTIRTNTGELFFGEGSRLTVL.

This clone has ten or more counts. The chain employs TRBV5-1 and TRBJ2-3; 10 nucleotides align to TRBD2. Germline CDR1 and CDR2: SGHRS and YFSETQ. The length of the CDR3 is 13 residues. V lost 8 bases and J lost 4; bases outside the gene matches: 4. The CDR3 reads CASYSGRADTQYF. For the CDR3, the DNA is TGCGCCAGTTACAGCGGGAGGGCAGATACGCAGTATTTT.

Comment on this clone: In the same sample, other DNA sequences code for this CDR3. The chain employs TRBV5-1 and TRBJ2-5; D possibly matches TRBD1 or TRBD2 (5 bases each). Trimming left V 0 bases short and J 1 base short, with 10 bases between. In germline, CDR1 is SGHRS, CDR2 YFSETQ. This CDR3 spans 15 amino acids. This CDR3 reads CASSLAAGAQETQYF. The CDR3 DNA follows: TGCGCCAGCAGCTTGGCCGCCGGGGCCCAAGAGACCCAGTACTTC.

Written as DNA, the CDR3 is TGTGCCAGCAGCTTAGAGTGGGGTTCCTATGGCTACACCTTC. Translated, it gives CASSLEWGSYGYTF. The V and J genes are TRBV11-2 and TRBJ1-2; the D is unclear. Deletions cut 0 bases from V and 4 bases from J, with 9 bases between. Per the germline V gene, CDR1 is SGHAT and CDR2 is FQNNGV. The CDR3 has 14 residues.

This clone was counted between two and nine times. For the CDR3, the DNA is TGTGCCAGCAGCCCTGGTGGCGTTCCTCAGGGGGCCGGGGAGCTGTTTTTT. It yields the protein CASSPGGVPQGAGELFF. The chain links TRBV5-4 to TRBJ2-2, with 7 bases identical to TRBD1. This CDR3 is 17 amino acids long. Germline lookup yields CDR1 SGHNT and CDR2 YYREEE (reference sequence). V dropped 4 bases and J dropped 6; count of bases not matched to a gene: 15.

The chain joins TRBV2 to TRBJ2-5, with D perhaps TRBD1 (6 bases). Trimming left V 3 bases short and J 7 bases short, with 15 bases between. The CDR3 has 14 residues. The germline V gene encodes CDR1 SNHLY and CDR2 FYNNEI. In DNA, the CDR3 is TGTGCCAGCAGTGATTTGACAGGCGGAGGGACCCAGTACTTC. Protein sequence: CASSDLTGGGTQYF.

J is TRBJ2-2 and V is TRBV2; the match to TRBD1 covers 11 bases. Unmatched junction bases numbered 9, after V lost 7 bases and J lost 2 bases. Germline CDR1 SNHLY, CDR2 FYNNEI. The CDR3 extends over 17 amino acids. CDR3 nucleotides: TGTGCCAGCATGCGGGGACAGGGGGGACGAAACACCGGGGAGCTGTTTTTT. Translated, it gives CASMRGQGGRNTGELFF.

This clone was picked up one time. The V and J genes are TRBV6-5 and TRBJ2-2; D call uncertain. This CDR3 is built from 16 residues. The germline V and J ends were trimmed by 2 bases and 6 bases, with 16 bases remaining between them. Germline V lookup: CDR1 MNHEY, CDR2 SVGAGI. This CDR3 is CASSYSEERFPGELFF. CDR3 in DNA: TGTGCCAGCAGTTACAGTGAGGAGAGATTTCCCGGGGAGCTGTTTTTT.

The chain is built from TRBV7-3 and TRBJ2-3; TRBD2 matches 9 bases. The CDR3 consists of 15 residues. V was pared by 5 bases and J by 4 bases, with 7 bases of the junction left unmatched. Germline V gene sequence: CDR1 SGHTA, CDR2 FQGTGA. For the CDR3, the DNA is TGTGCCAGCAGCCCTTTAGCGGGGGAAGCAGATACGCAGTATTTT. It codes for CASSPLAGEADTQYF.

Written as DNA, the CDR3 is TGTGCCTGGATTGGGGGAAGCGGGAGGGCCTGGAATGAGCAGTTCTTC. Its protein is CAWIGGSGRAWNEQFF. The chain links TRBV30 to TRBJ2-1; 10 bases line up with TRBD2. The V gene end was trimmed by 4 bases and the J gene end by 7 bases; junction bases not matched to a gene: 13. The germline gives CDR1 GTSNPN, CDR2 SVGIG (reference sequence). The CDR3 has 16 residues.

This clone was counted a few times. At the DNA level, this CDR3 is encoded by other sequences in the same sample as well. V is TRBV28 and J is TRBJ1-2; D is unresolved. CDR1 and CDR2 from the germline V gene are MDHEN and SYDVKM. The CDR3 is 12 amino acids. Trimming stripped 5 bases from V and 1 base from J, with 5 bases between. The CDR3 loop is CASSLFNYGYTF. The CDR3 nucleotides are TGTGCCAGCAGTCTGTTTAACTATGGCTACACCTTC.

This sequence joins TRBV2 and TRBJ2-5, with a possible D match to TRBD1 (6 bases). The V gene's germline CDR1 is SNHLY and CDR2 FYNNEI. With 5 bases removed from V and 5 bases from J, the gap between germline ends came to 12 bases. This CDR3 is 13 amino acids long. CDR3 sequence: CASSTGYGETQYF. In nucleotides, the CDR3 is TGTGCCAGCAGTACAGGGTATGGGGAGACCCAGTACTTC.

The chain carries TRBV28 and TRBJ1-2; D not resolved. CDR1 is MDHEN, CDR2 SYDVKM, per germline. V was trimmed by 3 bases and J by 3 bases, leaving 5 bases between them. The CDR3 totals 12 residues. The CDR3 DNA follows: TGTGCCAGCAGTTTGTACGACTATGGCTACACCTTC. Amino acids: CASSLYDYGYTF.

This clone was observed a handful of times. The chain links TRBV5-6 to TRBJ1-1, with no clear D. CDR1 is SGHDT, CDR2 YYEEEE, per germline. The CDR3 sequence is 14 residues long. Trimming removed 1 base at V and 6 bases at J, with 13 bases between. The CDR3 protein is CASSLRLFRAEAFF. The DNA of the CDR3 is TGTGCCAGCAGCTTGCGGTTATTTAGAGCTGAAGCTTTCTTT.

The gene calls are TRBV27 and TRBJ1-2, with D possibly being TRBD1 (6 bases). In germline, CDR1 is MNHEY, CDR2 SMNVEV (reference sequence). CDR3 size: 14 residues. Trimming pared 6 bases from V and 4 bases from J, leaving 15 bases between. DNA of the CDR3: TGTGCCAGCAGGTCGGGGGCCCCTGTCTATGGCTACACCTTC. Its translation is CASRSGAPVYGYTF.

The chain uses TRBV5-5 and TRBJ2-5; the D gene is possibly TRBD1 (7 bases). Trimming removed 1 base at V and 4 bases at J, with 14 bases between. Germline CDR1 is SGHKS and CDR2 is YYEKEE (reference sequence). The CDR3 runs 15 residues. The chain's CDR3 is CASSLRTGGGETQYF. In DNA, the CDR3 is TGTGCCAGCAGCTTGCGGACAGGAGGGGGAGAGACCCAGTACTTC.

The CDR3: CASSDFGTGVVLGYTF. For the CDR3, the DNA is TGTGCCAGCAGTGATTTCGGGACAGGGGTTGTCCTTGGCTACACCTTC. The J gene is TRBJ1-2, the V gene TRBV6-1; 10 positions match TRBD1. This CDR3 is 16 amino acids long. V gave up 3 bases and J gave up 7 bases; unmatched junction bases: 11. Germline V gives CDR1 MNHNS, CDR2 SASEGT.

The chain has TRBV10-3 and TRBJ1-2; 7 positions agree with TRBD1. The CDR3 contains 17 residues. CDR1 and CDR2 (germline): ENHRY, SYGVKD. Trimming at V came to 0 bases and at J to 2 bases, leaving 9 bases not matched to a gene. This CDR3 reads CAISESPVTGLNYGYTF. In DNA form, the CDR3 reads TGTGCCATCAGTGAGTCCCCGGTGACAGGGCTGAACTATGGCTACACCTTC.

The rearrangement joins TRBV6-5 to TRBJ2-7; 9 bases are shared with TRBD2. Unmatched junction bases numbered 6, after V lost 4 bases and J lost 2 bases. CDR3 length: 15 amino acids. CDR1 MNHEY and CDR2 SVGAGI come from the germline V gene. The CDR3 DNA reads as TGTGCCAGCAGTTCCAGCGGGGGGTCTACCTACGAGCAGTACTTC. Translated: CASSSSGGSTYEQYF.

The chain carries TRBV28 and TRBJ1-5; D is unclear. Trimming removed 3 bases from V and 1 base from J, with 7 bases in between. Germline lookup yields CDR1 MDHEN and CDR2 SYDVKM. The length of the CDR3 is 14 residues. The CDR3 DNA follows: TGTGCCAGCAGTTTGTCCCAGAGCAATCAGCCCCAGCATTTT. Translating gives CASSLSQSNQPQHF.

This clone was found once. DNA of the CDR3: TGTGCCAGCAGTTACGGCAGGGGGATCGGGGCGGCCCTCCACTTT. Protein product: CASSYGRGIGAALHF. The V and J genes are TRBV6-5 and TRBJ1-6, with 7 bases identical to TRBD1. This CDR3 is 15 amino acids long. Germline V gives CDR1 MNHEY, CDR2 SVGAGI. The V gene end was trimmed by 2 bases and the J gene end by 14 bases; junction bases not matched to a gene: 12.

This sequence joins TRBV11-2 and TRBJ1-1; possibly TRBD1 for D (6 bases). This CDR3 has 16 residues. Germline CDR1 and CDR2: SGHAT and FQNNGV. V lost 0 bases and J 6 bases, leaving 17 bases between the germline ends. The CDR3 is CASSLEGQLFSAEAFF. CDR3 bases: TGTGCCAGCAGCTTAGAGGGACAATTATTCTCGGCTGAAGCTTTCTTT.

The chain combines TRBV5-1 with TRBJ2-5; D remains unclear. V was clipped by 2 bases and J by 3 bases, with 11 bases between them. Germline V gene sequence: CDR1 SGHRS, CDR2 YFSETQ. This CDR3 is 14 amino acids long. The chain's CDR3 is CASSFNGQEETQYF. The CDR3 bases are TGCGCCAGCAGCTTTAATGGCCAAGAAGAGACCCAGTACTTC.

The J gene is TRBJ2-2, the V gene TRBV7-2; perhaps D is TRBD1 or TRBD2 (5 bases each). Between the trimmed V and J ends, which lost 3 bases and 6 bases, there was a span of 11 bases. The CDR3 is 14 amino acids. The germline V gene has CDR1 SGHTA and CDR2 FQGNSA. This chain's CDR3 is CASSFGRESGELFF. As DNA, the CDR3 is TGTGCCAGCAGCTTTGGCAGGGAGTCCGGGGAGCTGTTTTTT.

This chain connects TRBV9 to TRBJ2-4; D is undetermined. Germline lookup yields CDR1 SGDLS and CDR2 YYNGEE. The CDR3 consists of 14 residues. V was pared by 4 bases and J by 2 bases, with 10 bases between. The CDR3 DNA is TGTGCCAGCAGCTCAGGAGTTTCCAAAAACATTCAGTACTTC. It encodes CASSSGVSKNIQYF.

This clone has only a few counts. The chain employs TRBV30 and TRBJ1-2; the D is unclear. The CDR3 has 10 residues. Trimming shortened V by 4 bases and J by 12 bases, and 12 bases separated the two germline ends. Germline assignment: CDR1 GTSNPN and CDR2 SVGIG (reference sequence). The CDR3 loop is CAWKSPWDTF. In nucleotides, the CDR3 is TGTGCCTGGAAGTCCCCTTGGGACACCTTC.

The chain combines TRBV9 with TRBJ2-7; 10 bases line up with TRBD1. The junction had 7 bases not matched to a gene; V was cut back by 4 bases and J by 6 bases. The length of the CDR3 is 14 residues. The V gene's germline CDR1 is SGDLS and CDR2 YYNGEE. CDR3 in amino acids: CASSQRRTGGEQYF. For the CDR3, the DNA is TGTGCCAGCAGCCAGCGTAGGACAGGGGGCGAGCAGTACTTC.

DNA of the CDR3: TGTGCCAGCAGTGAAGTTACTAGCGGCCCCTACGAGCAGTACTTC. Translated: CASSEVTSGPYEQYF. The chain combines TRBV2 with TRBJ2-7; 8 bases align to TRBD2. Germline CDR1 SNHLY, CDR2 FYNNEI. Trimming removed 1 base from V and 2 bases from J; junction bases left unmatched: 4. CDR3 size: 15 residues.

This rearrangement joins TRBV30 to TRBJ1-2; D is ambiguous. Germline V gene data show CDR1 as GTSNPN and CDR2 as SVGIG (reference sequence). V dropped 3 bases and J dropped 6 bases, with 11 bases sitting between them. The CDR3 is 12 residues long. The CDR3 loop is CAWSLNPNGYTF. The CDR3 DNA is TGTGCCTGGAGCCTAAACCCCAATGGCTACACCTTC.

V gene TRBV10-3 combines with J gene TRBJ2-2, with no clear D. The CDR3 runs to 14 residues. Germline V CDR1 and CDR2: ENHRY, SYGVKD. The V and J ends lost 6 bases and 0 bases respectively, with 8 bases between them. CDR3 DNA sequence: TGTGCCATCAGCAAAGGATCGAACACCGGGGAGCTGTTTTTT. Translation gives CAISKGSNTGELFF.

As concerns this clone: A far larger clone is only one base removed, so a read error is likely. The CDR3 region has the DNA TGCGCCAGCAGCGGGTACGGACTAGGGGAGACCCAGTACTTC. Translating it yields CASSGYGLGETQYF. The gene calls are TRBV5-1 and TRBJ2-5, with 7 bases lining up with TRBD2. The CDR3 consists of 14 residues. The trim removed 4 bases at V and 5 bases at J, leaving 8 bases unmatched. Germline CDR1 SGHRS, CDR2 YFSETQ. The complete variable domain, with remaining parts taken from reference TRBV5-1 and TRBJ2-5, reads KAGVTQTPRYLIKTRGQQVTLSCSPISGHRSVSWYQQTPGQGLQFLFEYFSETQRNKGNFPGRFSGRQFSNSRSEMNVSTLELGDSALYLCASSGYGLGETQYFGPGTRLLVL.

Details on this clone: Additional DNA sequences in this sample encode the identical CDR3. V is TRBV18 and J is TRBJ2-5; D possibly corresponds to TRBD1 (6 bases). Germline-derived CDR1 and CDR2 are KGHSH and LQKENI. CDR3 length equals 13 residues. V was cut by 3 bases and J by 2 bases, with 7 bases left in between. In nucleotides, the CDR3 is TGTGCCAGCTCACCTAGGGGGCAAGAGACCCAGTACTTC. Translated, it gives CASSPRGQETQYF. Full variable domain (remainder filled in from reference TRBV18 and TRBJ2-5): NAGVMQNPRHLVRRRGQEARLRCSPMKGHSHVYWYRQLPEEGLKFMVYLQKENIIDESGMPKERFSAEFPKEGPSILRIQQVVRGDSAAYFCASSPRGQETQYFGPGTRLLVL.